This entry features one T cell receptor beta chain sequence. Its antigen is unknown. The junction does not match germline at one end; this may be a read error. Co-extracting RNA and DNA was done with roughly 17-33 mg of unsorted bulk tissue as input. Every tumor sample analyzed contained over 75% viable tumor cells. The sample comes from a study of tumor-infiltrating lymphocytes in primary liver carcinoma. Whole-study findings and limits: Pairs of tumor regions overlapped more than tumor-adjacent and tumor-blood pairs did. Detection in all five tumor regions applied to only about 7.5-24% of top clones.

Constant-region priming of 500 to 550 ng total RNA yielded TCR beta cDNA. Modified slightly, ARM-PCR produced TCR beta libraries over three nested multiplex PCR rounds. TRBV1-TRBV30 forward and Cbeta reverse primers drove the first two roughly 10-cycle rounds. TCRdb ran MiXCR on the multiplex PCR reads and lists one entry per CDR3 protein. The repertoire includes tens of thousands of distinct CDR3 sequences, 73% of them detected once, and under 20% sits in the top ten. The germline V gene encodes CDR1 MNHEY and CDR2 SVGAGI. The CDR3 is 13 residues long. Sequencing was done on a sample of liver tumor tissue from sampling region 2. Subset noted: tumor region T2, inferior pole. The chain recombines TRBV6-5 with TRBJ2-1; D gene uncertain. The TCR comes from a man aged 35-49 years with primary liver carcinoma and hepatitis B virus infection. The CDR3 spells CTSSYAMANEQSF. The CDR3 DNA reads TGTACCAGCAGTTACGCAATGGCCAATGAGCAGTCCTTC.